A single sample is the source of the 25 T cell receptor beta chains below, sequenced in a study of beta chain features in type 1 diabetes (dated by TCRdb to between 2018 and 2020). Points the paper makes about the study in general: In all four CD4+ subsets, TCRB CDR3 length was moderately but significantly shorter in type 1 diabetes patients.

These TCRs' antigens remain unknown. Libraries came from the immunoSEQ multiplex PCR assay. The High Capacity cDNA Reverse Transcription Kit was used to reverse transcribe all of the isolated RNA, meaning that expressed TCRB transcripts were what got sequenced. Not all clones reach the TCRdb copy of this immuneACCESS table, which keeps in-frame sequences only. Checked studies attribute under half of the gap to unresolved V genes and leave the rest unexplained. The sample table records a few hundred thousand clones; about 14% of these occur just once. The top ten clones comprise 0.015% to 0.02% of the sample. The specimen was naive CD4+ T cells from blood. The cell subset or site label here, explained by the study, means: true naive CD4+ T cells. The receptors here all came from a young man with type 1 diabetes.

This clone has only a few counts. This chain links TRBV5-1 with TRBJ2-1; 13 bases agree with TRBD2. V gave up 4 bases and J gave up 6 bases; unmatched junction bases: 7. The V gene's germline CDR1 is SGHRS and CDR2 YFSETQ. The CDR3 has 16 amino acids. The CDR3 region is CASSPGLAGVGNEQFF. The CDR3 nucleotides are TGCGCCAGCAGCCCTGGACTAGCGGGAGTGGGCAATGAGCAGTTCTTC.

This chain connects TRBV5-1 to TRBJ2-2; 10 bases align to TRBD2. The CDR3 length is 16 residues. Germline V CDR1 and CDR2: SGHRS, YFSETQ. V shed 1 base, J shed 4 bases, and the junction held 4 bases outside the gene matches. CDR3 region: CASSLPGLASTGELFF. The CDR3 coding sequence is TGCGCCAGCAGCTTGCCGGGACTAGCGTCCACCGGGGAGCTGTTTTTT.

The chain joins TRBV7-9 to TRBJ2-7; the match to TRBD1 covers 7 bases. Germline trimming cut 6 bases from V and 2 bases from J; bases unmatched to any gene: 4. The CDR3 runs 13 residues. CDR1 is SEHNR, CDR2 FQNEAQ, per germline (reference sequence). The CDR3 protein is CASRRQGTYEQYF. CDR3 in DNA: TGTGCCAGCAGACGACAGGGAACCTACGAGCAGTACTTC.

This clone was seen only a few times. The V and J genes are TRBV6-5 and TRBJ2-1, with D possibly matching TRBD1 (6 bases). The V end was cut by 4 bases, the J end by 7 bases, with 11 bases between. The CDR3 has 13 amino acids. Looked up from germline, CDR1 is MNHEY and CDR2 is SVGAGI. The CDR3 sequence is CASSSPGANEQFF. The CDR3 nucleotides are TGTGCCAGCAGTTCTCCAGGGGCGAATGAGCAGTTCTTC.

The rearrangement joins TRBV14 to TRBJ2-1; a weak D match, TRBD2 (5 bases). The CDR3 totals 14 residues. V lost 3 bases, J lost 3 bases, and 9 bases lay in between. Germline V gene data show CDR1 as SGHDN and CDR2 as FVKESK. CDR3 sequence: CASSQGSSYNEQFF. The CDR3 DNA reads TGTGCCAGCAGCCAGGGGAGCAGCTACAATGAGCAGTTCTTC.

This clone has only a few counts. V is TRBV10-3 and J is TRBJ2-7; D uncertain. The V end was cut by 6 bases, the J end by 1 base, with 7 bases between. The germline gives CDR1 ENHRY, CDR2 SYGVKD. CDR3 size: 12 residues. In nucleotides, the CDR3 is TGTGCCATCAGGTCACAGTCCTACGAGCAGTACTTC. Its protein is CAIRSQSYEQYF.

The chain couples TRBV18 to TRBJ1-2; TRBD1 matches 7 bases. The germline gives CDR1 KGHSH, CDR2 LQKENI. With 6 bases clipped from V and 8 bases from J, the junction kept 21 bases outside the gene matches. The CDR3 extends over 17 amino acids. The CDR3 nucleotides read TGTGCCAGCTCCATAATGATACCGGGACAGCAGACTCTAGGCTACACCTTC. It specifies CASSIMIPGQQTLGYTF. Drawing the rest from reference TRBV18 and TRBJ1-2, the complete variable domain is NAGVMQNPRHLVRRRGQEARLRCSPMKGHSHVYWYRQLPEEGLKFMVYLQKENIIDESGMPKERFSAEFPKEGPSILRIQQVVRGDSAAYFCASSIMIPGQQTLGYTFGSGTRLTVV.

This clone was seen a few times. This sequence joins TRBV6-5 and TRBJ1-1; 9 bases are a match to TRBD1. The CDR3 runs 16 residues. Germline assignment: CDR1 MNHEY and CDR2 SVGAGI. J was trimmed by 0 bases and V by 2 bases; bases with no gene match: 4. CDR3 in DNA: TGTGCCAGCAGTTACAACAGGGGGCATGTGAACACTGAAGCTTTCTTT. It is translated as CASSYNRGHVNTEAFF.

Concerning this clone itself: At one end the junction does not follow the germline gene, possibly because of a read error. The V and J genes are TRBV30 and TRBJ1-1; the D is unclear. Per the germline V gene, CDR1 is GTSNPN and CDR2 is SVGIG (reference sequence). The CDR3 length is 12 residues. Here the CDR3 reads CAWSEGAPEAFF. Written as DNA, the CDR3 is TGTGCTTGGAGCGAGGGCGCCCCTGAAGCTTTCTTT.

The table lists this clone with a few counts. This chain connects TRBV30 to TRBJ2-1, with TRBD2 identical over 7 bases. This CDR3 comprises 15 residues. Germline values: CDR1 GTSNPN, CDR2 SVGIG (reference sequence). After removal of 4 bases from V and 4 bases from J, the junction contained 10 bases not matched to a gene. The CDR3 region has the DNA TGTGCCTGGACAACGGGCGGGAGTAGGTACAATGAGCAGTTCTTC. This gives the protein CAWTTGGSRYNEQFF.

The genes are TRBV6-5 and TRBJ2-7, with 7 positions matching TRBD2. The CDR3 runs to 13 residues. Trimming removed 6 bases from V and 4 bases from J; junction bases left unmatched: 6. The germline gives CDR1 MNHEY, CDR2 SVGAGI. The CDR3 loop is CASRESGAYEQYF. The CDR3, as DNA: TGTGCCAGCAGAGAAAGCGGGGCTTACGAGCAGTACTTC.

The CDR3 loop reads CASSLSLAGPQYF. The CDR3 bases are TGTGCCAGCAGTTTAAGCCTAGCGGGCCCGCAGTACTTC. This chain links TRBV28 with TRBJ2-7, with 8 nucleotides matching TRBD2. There are 13 residues in the CDR3. V dropped 2 bases and J dropped 9; count of bases not matched to a gene: 6. Germline V gene data show CDR1 as MDHEN and CDR2 as SYDVKM.

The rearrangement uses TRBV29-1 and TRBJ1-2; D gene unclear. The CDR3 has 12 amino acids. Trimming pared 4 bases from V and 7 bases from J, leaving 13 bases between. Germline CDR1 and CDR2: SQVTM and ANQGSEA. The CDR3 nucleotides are TGCAGCGTTGCTGGGCTCAGCACTGGCTACACCTTC. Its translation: CSVAGLSTGYTF.

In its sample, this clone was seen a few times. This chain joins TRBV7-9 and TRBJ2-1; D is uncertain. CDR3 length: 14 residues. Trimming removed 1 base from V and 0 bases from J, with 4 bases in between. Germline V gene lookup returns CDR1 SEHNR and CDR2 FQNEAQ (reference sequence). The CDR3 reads CASSLDGSYNEQFF. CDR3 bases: TGTGCCAGCAGCTTAGACGGCTCCTACAATGAGCAGTTCTTC. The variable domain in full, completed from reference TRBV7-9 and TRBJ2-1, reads DTGVSQNPRHKITKRGQNVTFRCDPISEHNRLYWYRQTLGQGPEFLTYFQNEAQLEKSRLLSDRFSAERPKGSFSTLEIQRTEQGDSAMYLCASSLDGSYNEQFFGPGTRLTVL.

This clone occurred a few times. DNA for the CDR3: TGCGCCAGCAGCCCCGGATTTGGGACTAGCGGGAGGAAAGGTTCCTACGAGCAGTACTTC. Amino acids: CASSPGFGTSGRKGSYEQYF. The chain uses TRBV5-1 and TRBJ2-7; TRBD2 matches 15 bases. Trimming cost V 4 bases and J 1 base; bases outside gene matches: 15. CDR1 is SGHRS and CDR2 is YFSETQ in the germline V gene. The CDR3 is 20 amino acids.

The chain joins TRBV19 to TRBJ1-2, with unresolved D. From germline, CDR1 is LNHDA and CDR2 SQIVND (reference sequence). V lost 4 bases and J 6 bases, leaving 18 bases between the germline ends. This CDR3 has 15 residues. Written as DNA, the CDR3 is TGTGCCAGTAGTACCCCAACTAGGCGCGGTGATGGCTACACCTTC. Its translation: CASSTPTRRGDGYTF.

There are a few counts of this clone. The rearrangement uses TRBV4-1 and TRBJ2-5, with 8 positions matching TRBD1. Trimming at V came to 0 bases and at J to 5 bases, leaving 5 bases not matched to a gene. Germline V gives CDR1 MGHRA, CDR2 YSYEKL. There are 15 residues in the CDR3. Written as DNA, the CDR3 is TGCGCCAGCAGCCAAGATTCAGGGGGCGGGGAGACCCAGTACTTC. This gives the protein CASSQDSGGGETQYF.

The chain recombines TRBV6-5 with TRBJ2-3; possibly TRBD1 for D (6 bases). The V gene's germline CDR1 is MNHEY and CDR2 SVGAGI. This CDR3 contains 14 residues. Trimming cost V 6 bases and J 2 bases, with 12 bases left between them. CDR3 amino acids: CASRGQTDTDTQYF. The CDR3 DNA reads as TGTGCCAGCAGGGGACAAACCGACACAGATACGCAGTATTTT.

CDR3 residues: CAWDSQETQYF. CDR3 nucleotides: TGTGCCTGGGACAGCCAAGAGACCCAGTACTTC. The rearrangement links TRBV7-9 to TRBJ2-5; TRBD1 matches at 7 bases. CDR1 is SEHNR and CDR2 is FQNEAQ in the germline V gene (reference sequence). This CDR3 is 11 amino acids long. The V gene end was trimmed by 11 bases and the J gene end by 1 base; junction bases not matched to a gene: 1.

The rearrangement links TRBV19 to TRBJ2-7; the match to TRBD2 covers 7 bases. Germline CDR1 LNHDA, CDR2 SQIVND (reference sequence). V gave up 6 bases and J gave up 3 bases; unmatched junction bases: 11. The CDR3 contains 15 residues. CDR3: CASRQRAGALYEQYF. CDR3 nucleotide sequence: TGTGCCAGTAGACAAAGGGCGGGAGCCCTCTACGAGCAGTACTTC. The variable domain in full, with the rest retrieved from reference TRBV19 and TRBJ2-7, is DGGITQSPKYLFRKEGQNVTLSCEQNLNHDAMYWYRQDPGQGLRLIYYSQIVNDFQKGDIAEGYSVSREKKESFPLTVTSAQKNPTAFYLCASRQRAGALYEQYFGPGTRLTVT.

CDR3 protein: CASSVDELYGYTF. CDR3 DNA: TGTGCCAGCAGCGTAGACGAGTTATATGGCTACACCTTC. The rearrangement joins TRBV9 to TRBJ1-2; no clear D. The CDR3 is 13 amino acids. Trimming removed 0 bases at V and 5 bases at J, with 8 bases between. CDR1 and CDR2 from the germline V gene are SGDLS and YYNGEE.

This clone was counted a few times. CDR3 loop: CAISEQTVNTEAFF. CDR3 sequence (DNA): TGTGCCATCAGTGAGCAGACAGTTAACACTGAAGCTTTCTTT. The J gene is TRBJ1-1, the V gene TRBV10-3; tentatively, D is TRBD1 (5 bases). Looked up from germline, CDR1 is ENHRY and CDR2 is SYGVKD. Trimming pared 2 bases from V and 2 bases from J, leaving 9 bases between. This CDR3 is built from 14 residues.

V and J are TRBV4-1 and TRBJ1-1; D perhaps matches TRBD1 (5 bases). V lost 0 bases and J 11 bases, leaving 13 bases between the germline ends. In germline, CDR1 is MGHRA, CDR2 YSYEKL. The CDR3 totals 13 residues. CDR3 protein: CASSQDGPRGAFF. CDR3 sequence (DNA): TGCGCCAGCAGCCAAGACGGGCCGCGGGGGGCTTTCTTT.

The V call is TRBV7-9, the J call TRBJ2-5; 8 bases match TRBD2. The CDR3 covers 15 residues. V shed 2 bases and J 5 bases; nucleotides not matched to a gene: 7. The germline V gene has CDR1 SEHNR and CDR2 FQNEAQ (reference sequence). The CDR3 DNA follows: TGTGCCAGCAGCTTATCTCGGGGGGGGCCGGAGACCCAGTACTTC. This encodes CASSLSRGGPETQYF.

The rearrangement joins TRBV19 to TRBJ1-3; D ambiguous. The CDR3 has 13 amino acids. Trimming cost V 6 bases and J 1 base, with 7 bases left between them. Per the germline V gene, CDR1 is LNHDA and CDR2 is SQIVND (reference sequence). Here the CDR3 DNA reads TGTGCCAGTAGAAGCTTATCTGGAAACACCATATATTTT. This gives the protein CASRSLSGNTIYF.